A single TCR beta chain is shown here with its context. Its antigen target is currently unknown. No much larger clone exists at a distance of one base, and base qualities are not known. These data come from a study of blood T cells in healthy people across ages (dated by TCRdb to the mid-2010s). Regarding the complete study: Template switching captured roughly one uniquely barcoded TCR beta cDNA molecule per two T cells in model experiments. The study measured age-related changes in TCR beta repertoire diversity using deep sequencing normalized with unique cDNA molecular identifiers. Donors were grouped into four age groups: young (average roughly 17 years), middle-aged (around 39), aged (around 60) and long-lived (approximately 75). To avoid experimental bias, donors of different ages were distributed randomly across sequencing lanes. The study analyzed two additional independent replicas of 1 million unique cDNA reads from the same blood draw for two donors, one aged 18 to 29 and one aged 80 or older. The study at large found these results: Estimates of total diversity based on one million sequenced T cells were regarded as lower bounds and as underestimates. There was a strong correlation between observed TCR beta diversity and the percentage of naive T cells measured by flow cytometry. Observed TCR beta diversity per million T cells fell roughly linearly with age, and a significant reduction was already apparent by age around 39. Because the CMV infection status of the donors was unknown, age-related changes in expanded clonotypes may potentially have been confounded. The long-lived group showed more naive CD4+ T cells, fewer expanded clones and increased TCR diversity than the aged group, suggesting age selection. Conclusive comparison of naive and antigen-experienced compartments was prevented by the profiling of bulk unsorted PBMCs.

The donors were roughly 39 Caucasian individuals from Russia, aged 6 to 90 years, who were systemically healthy. Approximately 10 milliliters of peripheral blood were collected from each donor into EDTA-treated Vacutainer tubes. Ficoll-Paque density-gradient centrifugation was used to isolate PBMCs, with at least 6.5 million per sample. Total RNA, at least 5 micrograms per sample, was extracted from PBMCs with Trizol reagent. For every donor, flow cytometry on a PBMC aliquot measured the percentage of naive CD45RAhigh/CD27high T cells. Libraries were made using 5' RACE. The instrument was an Illumina HiSeq 2500. A second PCR of about 6 to 11 cycles was run with a J-beta primer mix and a sample-barcoded 5' primer. Each TCR beta cDNA molecule received a unique molecular identifier from a template-switch 5' adaptor carrying 12 random nucleotides. Each sample yielded at least 3 million CDR3-containing paired-end reads. First-strand cDNA was synthesized from all RNA with the Mint cDNA synthesis kit, primed by a TRBC-specific oligonucleotide. Following uracil-DNA glycosylase treatment, all cDNA underwent a first 18-cycle PCR with the universal primers M1SS and BC2_uni_R. Under the source paper's analysis protocol: Normalization of each sample was performed by random selection of 1 million high-quality reads, each carrying a distinct molecular identifier. Reads sharing molecular identifiers were discarded rather than binned into consensus sequences. MiTCR, with a Q25 quality threshold and the strictest error-elimination algorithm, was used for CDR3 identification, clonotype clustering and error correction. Lower-bound total TCR beta diversity was estimated with a nonparametric unseen species model using Euler transformation. TCRdb took the public reads, trimmed them with fastp at Q25, ran MiXCR for clone calling and kept in-frame beta chains. Records with the same CDR3 protein are collapsed into one entry carrying the most frequent genes and DNA. These V and J calls are TCRdb output, not the study's own analysis. Here the sample has 1.5 million to 2 million distinct CDR3 sequences; about 28% occur a single time. The top ten clonotypes cover about 7.7% of the sample.

V sheds 9 bases and J sheds 0 bases, leaving 13 bases between their ends. The CDR3 numbers 13 residues from cysteine through phenylalanine. Kept here is only the CDR3 DNA, which spans 39 bases and is read in frame from base 1. CDR1 SGHNT and CDR2 YYREEE are derived from the germline V gene (reference sequence). The chain joins TRBV5-4 to TRBJ2-7, with an unclear D gene assignment. This receptor was taken from a woman aged 25 to 39 in good health. Specimen: blood. The DNA reads TGTGCCACCCAGGCCCAGTTCTCCTACGAGCAGTACTTC. Protein translation: CATQAQFSYEQYF. When the CDR3 is completed using the reference TRBV5-4 and TRBJ2-7 genes on either side, the full variable domain is ETGVTQSPTHLIKTRGQQVTLRCSSQSGHNTVSWYQQALGQGPQFIFQYYREEENGRGNFPPRFSGLQFPNYSSELNVNALELDDSALYLCATQAQFSYEQYFGPGTRLTVT.